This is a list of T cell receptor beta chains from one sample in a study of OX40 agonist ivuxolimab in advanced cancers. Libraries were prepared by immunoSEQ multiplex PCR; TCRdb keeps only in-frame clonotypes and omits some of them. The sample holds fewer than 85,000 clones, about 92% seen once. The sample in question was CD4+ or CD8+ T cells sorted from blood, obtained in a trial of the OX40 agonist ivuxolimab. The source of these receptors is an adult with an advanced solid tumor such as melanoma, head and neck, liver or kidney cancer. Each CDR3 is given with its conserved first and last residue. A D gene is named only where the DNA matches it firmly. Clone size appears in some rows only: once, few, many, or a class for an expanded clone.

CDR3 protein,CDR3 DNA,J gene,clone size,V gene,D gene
CASSEQGMGNQPQHF,TGTGCCAGCTCAGAACAGGGGATGGGCAATCAGCCCCAGCATTTT,TRBJ1-5,NA,TRBV18,TRBD1
CASSWGTSGTGELFF,TGCGCCAGCAGCTGGGGGACTAGCGGGACCGGGGAGCTGTTTTTT,TRBJ2-2,NA,TRBV4-3,TRBD2
CASSDPAGATDTQYF,TGTGCCAGCAGTGATCCAGCGGGGGCCACAGATACGCAGTATTTT,TRBJ2-3,NA,TRBV2,TRBD2
CASSSSSWTGEAFF,TGTGCCAGCAGCTCCAGCAGTTGGACAGGAGAAGCTTTCTTT,TRBJ1-1,NA,TRBV7-9,TRBD1
CASSLVFIGVSEETQYF,TGTGCCAGCAGCTTAGTATTTATCGGGGTATCGGAAGAGACCCAGTACTTC,TRBJ2-5,NA,TRBV7-8,NA
CASSEREETGELFF,TGTGCCAGCAGTGAGCGGGAGGAAACCGGGGAGCTGTTTTTT,TRBJ2-2,NA,TRBV6-1,TRBD2
CASSLSAIDGYTF,TGTGCCAGCAGCTTATCAGCCATTGATGGCTACACCTTC,TRBJ1-2,NA,TRBV7-8,NA
CASDRDREGSNQPQHF,TGTGCCAGTGATCGCGACAGGGAGGGCAGCAATCAGCCCCAGCATTTT,TRBJ1-5,once,TRBV19,TRBD1
CASRVTGGVQPQHF,TGTGCCAGCAGAGTCACAGGGGGCGTTCAGCCCCAGCATTTT,TRBJ1-5,NA,TRBV6-1,TRBD1
CASSGGGWETQYF,TGTGCCAGCAGCGGAGGGGGCTGGGAGACCCAGTACTTC,TRBJ2-5,NA,TRBV5-6,NA
CASISHGELFF,TGTGCCAGCATCTCCCACGGGGAGCTGTTTTTT,TRBJ2-2,NA,TRBV13,NA
CASSPREQFF,TGTGCCAGCAGCCCACGAGAGCAGTTCTTC,TRBJ2-1,once,TRBV9,NA
CASSLLGDTSTDTQYF,TGTGCCAGCAGCTTATTAGGGGACACTTCCACAGATACGCAGTATTTT,TRBJ2-3,once,TRBV7-9,NA
CASSPWGASYEQYF,TGTGCCAGCAGCCCGTGGGGCGCCTCCTACGAGCAGTACTTC,TRBJ2-7,NA,TRBV7-9,NA
CASSHRTGKNTEAFF,TGCGCCAGCAGCCACAGGACAGGGAAGAACACTGAAGCTTTCTTT,TRBJ1-1,NA,TRBV4-3,TRBD1
CASSLGGGAYEQYF,TGTGCCAGCAGCTTAGGAGGGGGGGCCTACGAGCAGTACTTC,TRBJ2-7,NA,TRBV7-6,NA
CASRVTGARNQPQHF,TGTGCCAGCAGAGTTACAGGGGCGCGCAATCAGCCCCAGCATTTT,TRBJ1-5,NA,TRBV27,TRBD1
CASSLGRGYNSPLHF,TGTGCCAGCAGTTTGGGCAGGGGATATAATTCACCCCTCCACTTT,TRBJ1-6,NA,TRBV27,NA
CASSPLLAGVTGELFF,TGTGCCAGCAGCCCCCTCCTAGCGGGAGTCACCGGGGAGCTGTTTTTT,TRBJ2-2,NA,TRBV7-8,TRBD2
CASSLVLAGAQETQYF,TGTGCCAGCAGCTTAGTACTAGCGGGGGCCCAAGAGACCCAGTACTTC,TRBJ2-5,NA,TRBV13,TRBD2
CASSLGQGAADTQYF,TGTGCCAGCAGCTTGGGACAGGGGGCCGCAGATACGCAGTATTTT,TRBJ2-3,NA,TRBV5-8,TRBD1
CASGLLQGVQYF,TGTGCTAGTGGCCTGTTACAGGGGGTGCAGTACTTC,TRBJ2-7,NA,TRBV12-5,TRBD1
CASSLMGIDTQYF,TGTGCCAGCAGTTTGATGGGTATCGATACGCAGTATTTT,TRBJ2-3,NA,TRBV27,NA
CASSFGRNTEAFF,TGTGCCAGCAGCTTCGGGAGAAACACTGAAGCTTTCTTT,TRBJ1-1,NA,TRBV13,NA
CASSSDRVGNSPLHF,TGTGCCAGCAGCTCGGACAGGGTGGGTAATTCACCCCTCCACTTT,TRBJ1-6,NA,TRBV5-4,TRBD1
CASTLRVGGYSNQPQHF,TGTGCCAGCACTCTAAGAGTCGGGGGATATAGCAATCAGCCCCAGCATTTT,TRBJ1-5,NA,TRBV7-3,NA
CASSLGQFFGYTF,TGTGCCAGCAGCTTAGGACAGTTTTTTGGCTACACCTTC,TRBJ1-2,NA,TRBV7-9,NA
CASSQGWSSGYEQYF,TGCGCCAGCAGCCAAGGGTGGTCTAGCGGCTACGAGCAGTACTTC,TRBJ2-7,NA,TRBV4-3,TRBD2
CASSEGTGNEKLFF,TGTGCCAGCAGCGAAGGGACAGGGAATGAAAAACTGTTTTTT,TRBJ1-4,NA,TRBV9,TRBD1
CASSPQGDNTEAFF,TGTGCCAGCAGTCCTCAGGGGGATAACACTGAAGCTTTCTTT,TRBJ1-1,once,TRBV27,TRBD1
CASRRTASYEQYF,TGTGCCAGCAGGCGGACGGCTTCCTACGAGCAGTACTTC,TRBJ2-7,NA,TRBV27,NA
CAISPRAGRPPYEQYF,TGTGCCATCTCCCCCCGTGCGGGGCGGCCTCCCTACGAGCAGTACTTC,TRBJ2-7,NA,TRBV27,NA
CASSPHGPIYEQYF,TGTGCCAGCAGCCCCCACGGCCCCATATACGAGCAGTACTTC,TRBJ2-7,NA,TRBV9,NA
CASSPGGQETQYF,TGTGCCAGCAGCCCCGGGGGGCAAGAGACCCAGTACTTC,TRBJ2-5,NA,TRBV7-7,TRBD2
CASSDGGRELFF,TGTGCCAGCTCTGACGGGGGAAGGGAGCTGTTTTTT,TRBJ2-2,NA,TRBV6-1,NA
CASSPYWAIGYEQYF,TGTGCCAGCAGCCCCTATTGGGCGATAGGGTACGAGCAGTACTTC,TRBJ2-7,NA,TRBV11-2,NA
CASSLGSPRTGGYGYTF,TGTGCCAGCAGCTTAGGATCTCCCAGGACAGGAGGCTATGGCTACACCTTC,TRBJ1-2,once,TRBV11-2,TRBD1
CAISDPGTGASTDTQYF,TGTGCCATCAGTGATCCCGGGACGGGCGCTTCCACAGATACGCAGTATTTT,TRBJ2-3,NA,TRBV10-3,NA
CASGGDGSPLHF,TGTGCCAGCGGAGGGGATGGTTCACCCCTCCACTTT,TRBJ1-6,NA,TRBV6-1,NA
CASSFQGASGANVLTF,TGTGCCAGCAGTTTTCAGGGGGCTTCTGGGGCCAACGTCCTGACTTTC,TRBJ2-6,NA,TRBV27,TRBD1
CASSYSSAYEQYF,TGTGCCAGCAGTTACTCGAGTGCTTACGAGCAGTACTTC,TRBJ2-7,NA,TRBV6-6,NA
CASSVQGGADTQYF,TGCGCCAGCAGTGTACAGGGTGGGGCAGATACGCAGTATTTT,TRBJ2-3,NA,TRBV10-1,NA
CASRREQGYTEAFF,TGTGCCAGCAGGCGGGAACAGGGGTACACTGAAGCTTTCTTT,TRBJ1-1,NA,TRBV5-4,TRBD1
CASSQNQGYEQYF,TGCGCCAGCAGCCAAAACCAGGGATACGAGCAGTACTTC,TRBJ2-7,NA,TRBV4-1,NA
CASSQEGWDEQYF,TGCGCCAGCAGCCAAGAGGGTTGGGACGAGCAGTACTTC,TRBJ2-7,medium-sized,TRBV4-3,NA
CASSYAGTSYEQYF,TGTGCCAGCAGTTACGCCGGGACGTCCTACGAGCAGTACTTC,TRBJ2-7,NA,TRBV6-5,NA
CASSLSGPTGENQPQHF,TGTGCCAGCAGTTTGTCAGGTCCGACAGGTGAAAATCAGCCCCAGCATTTT,TRBJ1-5,NA,TRBV27,NA
CASSWGGAYEQYF,TGTGCCAGCAGTTGGGGTGGGGCCTACGAGCAGTACTTC,TRBJ2-7,NA,TRBV6-6,NA
CASSPYPGQGNIQYF,TGTGCCAGCAGCCCTTACCCGGGACAGGGGAACATTCAGTACTTC,TRBJ2-4,NA,TRBV9,TRBD1
CASSQVAGADYGYTF,TGCGCCAGCAGCCAAGTGGCGGGCGCGGACTATGGCTACACCTTC,TRBJ1-2,NA,TRBV4-1,NA
CASSPGDRAYEQYF,TGTGCCAGCAGCCCCGGGGACAGGGCCTACGAGCAGTACTTC,TRBJ2-7,NA,TRBV11-2,TRBD1
CASSRTGTTDTQYF,TGTGCCAGCAGCCGTACGGGGACCACAGATACGCAGTATTTT,TRBJ2-3,few,TRBV14,NA
CASSFSDAYEQYF,TGTGCCAGCAGCTTCTCGGACGCCTACGAGCAGTACTTC,TRBJ2-7,NA,TRBV11-2,NA
CATSYRGAYGYTF,TGTGCCACCAGCTATCGGGGAGCCTATGGCTACACCTTC,TRBJ1-2,NA,TRBV15,NA
CASSIDLWAAQETQYF,TGTGCCAGTAGTATAGATCTATGGGCGGCTCAAGAGACCCAGTACTTC,TRBJ2-5,NA,TRBV19,NA
CASSPGQGNEKLFF,TGTGCCAGCAGCCCAGGACAGGGTAACGAAAAACTGTTTTTT,TRBJ1-4,NA,TRBV5-6,TRBD1
CASSLTGDVAEAFF,TGCGCCAGCAGCCTCACAGGGGATGTGGCTGAAGCTTTCTTT,TRBJ1-1,NA,TRBV5-1,TRBD1
CASSLAGAGVSTDTQYF,TGTGCCAGCAGCTTAGCGGGAGCGGGCGTTTCCACAGATACGCAGTATTTT,TRBJ2-3,NA,TRBV7-9,NA
CAWRGTAFYEQYF,TGTGCCTGGAGGGGGACAGCCTTCTACGAGCAGTACTTC,TRBJ2-7,NA,TRBV30,TRBD1